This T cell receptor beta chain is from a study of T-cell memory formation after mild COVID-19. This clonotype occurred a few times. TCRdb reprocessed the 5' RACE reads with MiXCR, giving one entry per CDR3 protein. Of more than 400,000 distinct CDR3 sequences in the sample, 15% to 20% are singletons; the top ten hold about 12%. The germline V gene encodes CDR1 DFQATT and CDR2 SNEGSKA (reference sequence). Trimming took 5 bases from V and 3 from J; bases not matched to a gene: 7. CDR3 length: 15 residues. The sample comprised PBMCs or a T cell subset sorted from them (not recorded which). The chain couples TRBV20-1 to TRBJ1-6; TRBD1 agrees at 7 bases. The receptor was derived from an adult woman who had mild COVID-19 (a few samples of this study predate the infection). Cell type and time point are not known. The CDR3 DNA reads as TGCAGTGCTTCCCAGGGGGGGAGCTATAATTCACCCCTCCACTTT. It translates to CSASQGGSYNSPLHF.